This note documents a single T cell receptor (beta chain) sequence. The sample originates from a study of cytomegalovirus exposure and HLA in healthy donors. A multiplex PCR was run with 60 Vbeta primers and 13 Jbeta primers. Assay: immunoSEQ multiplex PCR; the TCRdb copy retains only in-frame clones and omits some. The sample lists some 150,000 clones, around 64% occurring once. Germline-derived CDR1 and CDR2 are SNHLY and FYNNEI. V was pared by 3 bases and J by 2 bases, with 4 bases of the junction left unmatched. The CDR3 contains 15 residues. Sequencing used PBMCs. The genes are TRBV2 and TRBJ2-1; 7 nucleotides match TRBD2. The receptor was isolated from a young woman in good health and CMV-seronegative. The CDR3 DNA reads TGTGCCAGCAGTGACGGTCTAGCGGCCTACAATGAGCAGTTCTTC. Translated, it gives CASSDGLAAYNEQFF.